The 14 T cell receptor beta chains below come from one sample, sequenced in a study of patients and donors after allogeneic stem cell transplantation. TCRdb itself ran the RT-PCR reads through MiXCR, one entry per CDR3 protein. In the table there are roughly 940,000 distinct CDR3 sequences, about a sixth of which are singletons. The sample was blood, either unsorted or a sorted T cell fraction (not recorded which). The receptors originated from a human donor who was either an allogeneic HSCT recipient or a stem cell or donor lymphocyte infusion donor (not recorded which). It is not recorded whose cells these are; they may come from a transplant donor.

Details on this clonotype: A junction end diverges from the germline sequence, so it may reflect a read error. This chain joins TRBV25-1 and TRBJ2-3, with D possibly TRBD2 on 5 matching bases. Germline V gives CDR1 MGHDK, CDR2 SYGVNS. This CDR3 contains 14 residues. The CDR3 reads CASSMSGRGYAVNF. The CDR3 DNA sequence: TGTGCCAGCAGCATGTCGGGCCGGGGATACGCAGTGAATTTT.

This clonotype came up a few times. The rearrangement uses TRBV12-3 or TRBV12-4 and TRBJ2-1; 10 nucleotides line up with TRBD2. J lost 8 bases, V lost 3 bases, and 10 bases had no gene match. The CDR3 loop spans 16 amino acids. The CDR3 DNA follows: TGTGCCAGCAGTTTCGCGCCGATACTAGCGGGGTATGAGCAGTTCTTC. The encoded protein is CASSFAPILAGYEQFF.

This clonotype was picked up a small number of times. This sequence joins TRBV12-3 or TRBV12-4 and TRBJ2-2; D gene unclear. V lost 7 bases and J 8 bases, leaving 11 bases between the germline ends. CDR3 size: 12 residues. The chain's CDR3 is CASTQQAGELFF. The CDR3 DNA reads TGTGCCAGCACTCAGCAGGCGGGGGAGCTGTTTTTT.

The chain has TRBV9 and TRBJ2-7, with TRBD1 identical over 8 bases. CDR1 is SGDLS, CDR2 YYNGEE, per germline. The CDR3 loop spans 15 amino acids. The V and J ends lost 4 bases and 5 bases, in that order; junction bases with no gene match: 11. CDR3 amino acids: CASSPEMDRANEQYF. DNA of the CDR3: TGTGCCAGCAGCCCGGAAATGGACAGGGCGAACGAGCAGTACTTC.

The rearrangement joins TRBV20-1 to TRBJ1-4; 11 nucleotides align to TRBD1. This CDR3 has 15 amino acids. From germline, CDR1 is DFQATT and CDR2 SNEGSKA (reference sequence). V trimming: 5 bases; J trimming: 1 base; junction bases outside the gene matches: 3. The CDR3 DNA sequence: TGCAGTGCTGGGACAGGGGGAATAACTAATGAAAAACTGTTTTTT. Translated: CSAGTGGITNEKLFF.

CDR3 loop: CAAGRMGADTQYF. As DNA, the CDR3 is TGTGCCGCCGGCCGGATGGGGGCAGATACGCAGTATTTT. The rearrangement uses TRBV24-1 and TRBJ2-3, with D perhaps assigned TRBD1 or TRBD2 (5 bases each). CDR1 and CDR2 (germline): KGHDR, SFDVKD. Trimming stripped 12 bases from V and 4 bases from J, with 16 bases between. The CDR3 contains 13 residues.

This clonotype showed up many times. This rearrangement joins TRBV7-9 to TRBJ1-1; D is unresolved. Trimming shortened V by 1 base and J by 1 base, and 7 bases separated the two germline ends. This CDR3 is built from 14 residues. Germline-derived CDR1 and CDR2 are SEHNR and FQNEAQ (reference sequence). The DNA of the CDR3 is TGTGCCAGCAGCTTAGATCCGGGGAACACTGAAGCTTTCTTT. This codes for CASSLDPGNTEAFF.

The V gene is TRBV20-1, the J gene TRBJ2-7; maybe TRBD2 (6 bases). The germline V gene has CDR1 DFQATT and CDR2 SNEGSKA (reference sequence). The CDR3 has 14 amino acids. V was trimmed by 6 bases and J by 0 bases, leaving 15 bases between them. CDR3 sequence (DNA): TGCAGTGCCCGGTCCCGGGGGAGCTCCTACGAGCAGTACTTC. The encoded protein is CSARSRGSSYEQYF.

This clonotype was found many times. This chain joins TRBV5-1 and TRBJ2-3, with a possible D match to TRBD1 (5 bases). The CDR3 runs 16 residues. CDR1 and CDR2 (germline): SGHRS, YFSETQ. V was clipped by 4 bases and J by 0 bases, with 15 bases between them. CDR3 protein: CASSPDKRTSTDTQYF. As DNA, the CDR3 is TGCGCCAGCAGCCCGGACAAACGTACTAGCACAGATACGCAGTATTTT.

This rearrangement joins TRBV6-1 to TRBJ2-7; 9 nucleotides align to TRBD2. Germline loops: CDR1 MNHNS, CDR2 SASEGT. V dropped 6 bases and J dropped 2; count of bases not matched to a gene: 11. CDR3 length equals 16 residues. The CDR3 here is CASSRVGLAGTYEQYF. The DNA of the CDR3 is TGTGCCAGCAGCCGAGTGGGGCTAGCGGGAACCTACGAGCAGTACTTC.

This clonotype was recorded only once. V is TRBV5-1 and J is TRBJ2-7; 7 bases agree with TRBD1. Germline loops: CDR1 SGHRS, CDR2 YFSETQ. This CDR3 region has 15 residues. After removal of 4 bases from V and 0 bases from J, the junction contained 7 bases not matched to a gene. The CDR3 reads CASSLRTGSSYEQYF. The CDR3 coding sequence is TGCGCCAGCAGCCTACGGACAGGAAGCTCCTACGAGCAGTACTTC. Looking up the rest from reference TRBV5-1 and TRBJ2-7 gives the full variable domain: KAGVTQTPRYLIKTRGQQVTLSCSPISGHRSVSWYQQTPGQGLQFLFEYFSETQRNKGNFPGRFSGRQFSNSRSEMNVSTLELGDSALYLCASSLRTGSSYEQYFGPGTRLTVT.

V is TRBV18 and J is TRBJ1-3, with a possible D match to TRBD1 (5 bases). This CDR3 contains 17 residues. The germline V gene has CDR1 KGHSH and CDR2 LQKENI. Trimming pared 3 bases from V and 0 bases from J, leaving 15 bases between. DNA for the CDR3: TGTGCCAGCTCACCGGCGGGACTACAACTCTCTGGAAACACCATATATTTT. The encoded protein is CASSPAGLQLSGNTIYF.

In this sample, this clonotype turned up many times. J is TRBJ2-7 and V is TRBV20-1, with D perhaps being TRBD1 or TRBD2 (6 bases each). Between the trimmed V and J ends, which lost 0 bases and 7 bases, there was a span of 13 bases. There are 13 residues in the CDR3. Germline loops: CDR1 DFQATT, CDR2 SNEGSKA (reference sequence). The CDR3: CSAREGGLGEQYF. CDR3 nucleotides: TGCAGTGCTAGAGAAGGGGGGCTGGGAGAGCAGTACTTC.

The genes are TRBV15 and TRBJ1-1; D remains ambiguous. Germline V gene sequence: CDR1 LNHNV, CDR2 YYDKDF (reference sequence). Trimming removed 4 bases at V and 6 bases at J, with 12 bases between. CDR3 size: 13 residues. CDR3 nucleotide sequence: TGTGCCACCAGCATCGCCAGCGGGGCTGAAGCTTTCTTT. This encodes CATSIASGAEAFF.